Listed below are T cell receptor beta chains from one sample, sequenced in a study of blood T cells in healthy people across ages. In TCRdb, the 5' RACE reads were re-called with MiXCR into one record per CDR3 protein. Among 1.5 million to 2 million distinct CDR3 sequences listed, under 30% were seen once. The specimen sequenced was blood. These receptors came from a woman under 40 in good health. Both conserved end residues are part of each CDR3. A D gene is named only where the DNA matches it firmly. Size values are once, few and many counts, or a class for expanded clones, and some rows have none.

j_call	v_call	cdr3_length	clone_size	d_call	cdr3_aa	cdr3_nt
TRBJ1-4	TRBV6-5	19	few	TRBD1	CASSSEGQGGPLSNEKLFF	TGTGCCAGCAGTTCCGAGGGACAGGGGGGACCCCTATCAAATGAAAAACTGTTTTTT
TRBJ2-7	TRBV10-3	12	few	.	CAIGSDQYEQYF	TGTGCCATCGGTAGTGACCAGTACGAGCAGTACTTC
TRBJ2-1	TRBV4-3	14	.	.	CASSHGGAYNEQFF	TGCGCCAGCAGCCATGGCGGGGCTTACAATGAGCAGTTCTTC
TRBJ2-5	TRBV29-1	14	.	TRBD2	CSAGLAGTQETQYF	TGCAGCGCGGGACTAGCGGGAACTCAAGAGACCCAGTACTTC
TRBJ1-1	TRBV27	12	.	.	CASGGPYTEAFF	TGTGCCAGCGGAGGGCCGTACACTGAAGCTTTCTTT
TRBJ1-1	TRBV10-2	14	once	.	CASSESLGRTEAFF	TGCGCCAGCAGTGAGTCGCTGGGAAGGACTGAAGCTTTCTTT
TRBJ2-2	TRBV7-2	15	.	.	CASSLASVSTGELFF	TGTGCCAGCAGCTTGGCTAGCGTGAGCACCGGGGAGCTGTTTTTT
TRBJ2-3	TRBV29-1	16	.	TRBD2	CSVFATSGAITDTQYF	TGCAGCGTTTTCGCCACTAGCGGGGCAATAACAGATACGCAGTATTTT
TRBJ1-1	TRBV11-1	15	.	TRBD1	CASSLDQGVYTEAFF	TGTGCCAGCAGCCTCGACCAGGGGGTTTACACTGAAGCTTTCTTT
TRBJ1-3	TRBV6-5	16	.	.	CASSYSIPFSGNTIYF	TGTGCCAGCAGTTACTCGATTCCTTTTTCTGGAAACACCATATATTTT
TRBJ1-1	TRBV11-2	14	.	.	CASRLRQVNTEAFF	TGTGCCAGCAGATTAAGACAGGTGAACACTGAAGCTTTCTTT
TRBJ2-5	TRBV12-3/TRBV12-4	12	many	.	CASSFSRSDQYF	TGTGCCAGCAGTTTTTCGAGGTCCGACCAGTACTTC
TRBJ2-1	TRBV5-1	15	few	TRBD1	CASSETGTGLNEQFF	TGCGCCAGCAGCGAGACCGGGACAGGACTCAATGAGCAGTTCTTC
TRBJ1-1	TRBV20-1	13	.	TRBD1	CSAHRGMNTEAFF	TGCAGTGCTCACAGGGGCATGAACACTGAAGCTTTCTTT
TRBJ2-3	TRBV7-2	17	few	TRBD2	CASSLDFRGGSADTQYF	TGTGCCAGCAGCTTAGACTTCCGGGGGGGCTCGGCAGATACGCAGTATTTT
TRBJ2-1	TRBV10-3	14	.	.	CAFRTELPGGEQFF	TGTGCCTTCAGGACGGAGCTCCCCGGGGGTGAGCAGTTCTTC
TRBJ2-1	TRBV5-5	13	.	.	CASSIGPSYEQFF	TGTGCCAGCAGCATAGGACCCTCCTACGAGCAGTTCTTC
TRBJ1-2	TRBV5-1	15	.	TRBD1	CASSLAMRQGTGYTF	TGCGCCAGCAGCTTGGCCATGAGACAGGGGACTGGCTACACCTTC
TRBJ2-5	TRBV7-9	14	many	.	CASSFRRGASDQYF	TGTGCCAGCAGCTTTCGGAGAGGGGCCAGCGACCAGTACTTC
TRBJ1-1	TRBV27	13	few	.	CASSLPSGTEAFF	TGTGCCAGCAGTTTACCATCCGGCACTGAAGCTTTCTTT
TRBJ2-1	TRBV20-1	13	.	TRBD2	CSANLAGGNEQFF	TGCAGTGCTAACCTAGCGGGAGGGAATGAGCAGTTCTTC
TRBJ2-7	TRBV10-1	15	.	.	CASSDVGGASYEQYF	TGCGCCAGCAGTGATGTCGGAGGGGCTTCCTACGAGCAGTACTTC
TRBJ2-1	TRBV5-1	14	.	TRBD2	CASSEGGVYNEQFF	TGCGCCAGCAGTGAGGGAGGGGTATACAATGAGCAGTTCTTC
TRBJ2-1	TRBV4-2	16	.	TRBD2	CASSSRTSGGADEQFF	TGTGCCAGCAGTTCCCGGACTAGCGGGGGGGCCGATGAGCAGTTCTTC
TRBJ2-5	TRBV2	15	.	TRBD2	CASGRLAGGPETQYF	TGTGCCAGCGGCAGACTAGCGGGGGGGCCTGAGACCCAGTACTTC
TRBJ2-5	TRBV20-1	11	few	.	CSATILETQYF	TGCAGTGCTACGATACTAGAGACCCAGTACTTC
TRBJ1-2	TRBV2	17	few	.	CASSEALDSGRVRGYTF	TGTGCCAGCAGTGAAGCGCTTGACTCGGGCAGGGTAAGAGGCTACACCTTC
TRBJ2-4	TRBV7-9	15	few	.	CASSLASGRADIQYF	TGTGCCAGCAGCTTAGCTTCTGGGCGCGCGGACATTCAGTACTTC
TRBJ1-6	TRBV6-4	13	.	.	CASRRQDNSPLHF	TGTGCCAGCAGAAGACAAGACAATTCACCCCTCCACTTT
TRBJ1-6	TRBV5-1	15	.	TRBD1	CASQQGDGMNSPLHF	TGCGCCAGTCAACAGGGGGACGGAATGAATTCACCCCTCCACTTT
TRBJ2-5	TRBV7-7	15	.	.	CASSSRGIQQETQYF	TGTGCCAGCAGCTCCCGAGGGATCCAACAAGAGACCCAGTACTTC
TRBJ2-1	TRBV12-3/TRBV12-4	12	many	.	CASSLGSGEQFF	TGTGCCAGCAGTTTAGGCTCTGGGGAGCAGTTCTTC
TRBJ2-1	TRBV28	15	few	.	CASSLVGGGQDEQFF	TGTGCCAGCAGTTTAGTGGGAGGGGGTCAGGATGAGCAGTTCTTC
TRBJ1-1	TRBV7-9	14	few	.	CASSLAAANTEAFF	TGTGCCAGCAGCTTAGCGGCAGCGAACACTGAAGCTTTCTTT
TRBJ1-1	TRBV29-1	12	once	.	CSVARGETEAFF	TGCAGCGTTGCACGAGGGGAGACTGAAGCTTTCTTT
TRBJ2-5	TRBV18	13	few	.	CASSPSRHETQYF	TGTGCCAGCTCACCATCGCGGCACGAGACCCAGTACTTC
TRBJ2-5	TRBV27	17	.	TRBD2	CASSLSPSSGGWNEQYF	TGTGCCAGCAGTTTATCCCCTTCTAGCGGGGGATGGAATGAGCAGTACTTC
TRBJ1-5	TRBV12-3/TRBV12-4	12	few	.	CASRKVNQPQHF	TGTGCCAGCAGAAAAGTCAATCAGCCCCAGCATTTT
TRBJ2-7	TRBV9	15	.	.	CASSVAGSPLREQYF	TGTGCCAGCAGCGTGGCGGGAAGCCCCTTGAGAGAGCAGTACTTC
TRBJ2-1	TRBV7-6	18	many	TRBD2	CASTHRGFPAGAYNEQFF	TGTGCCAGCACCCACAGAGGGTTCCCAGCGGGAGCCTACAATGAGCAGTTCTTC
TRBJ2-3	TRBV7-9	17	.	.	CASPGVGTSSPADTQYF	TGTGCCAGCCCCGGAGTGGGGACATCGAGCCCGGCGGATACGCAGTATTTT
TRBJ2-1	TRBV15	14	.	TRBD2	CATRLAGDRNEQFF	TGTGCCACCCGCCTGGCGGGAGATAGAAATGAGCAGTTCTTC
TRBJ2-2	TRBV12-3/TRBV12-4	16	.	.	CASSLVRGRNTGELFF	TGTGCCAGCAGTTTAGTTAGGGGTAGAAACACCGGGGAGCTGTTTTTT
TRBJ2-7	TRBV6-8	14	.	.	CASTYPGHSYEQYF	TGTGCCAGCACGTATCCGGGACACTCCTACGAGCAGTACTTC
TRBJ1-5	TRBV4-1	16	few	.	CASSQEQVASNQPQHF	TGCGCCAGCAGCCAGGAACAGGTGGCTAGCAATCAGCCCCAGCATTTT
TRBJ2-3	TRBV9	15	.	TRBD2	CASQTGTSITDAQYF	TGTGCCAGCCAGACCGGGACTAGCATTACAGATGCGCAGTATTTT
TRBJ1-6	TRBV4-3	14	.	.	CASSQQQESSPPHF	TGCGCCAGCAGCCAACAGCAAGAGAGTTCACCCCCCCACTTT
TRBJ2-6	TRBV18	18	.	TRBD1	CASSLQGVPLSGANVLTF	TGTGCCAGCTCACTACAGGGGGTACCCCTCTCTGGGGCCAACGTCCTGACTTTC
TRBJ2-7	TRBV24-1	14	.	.	CATNPDRPSYEQYF	TGTGCCACCAACCCCGACAGGCCTTCCTACGAGCAGTACTTC
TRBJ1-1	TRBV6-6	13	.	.	CASSLPLDTEAFF	TGTGCCAGCAGCCTCCCCCTGGACACTGAAGCTTTCTTT